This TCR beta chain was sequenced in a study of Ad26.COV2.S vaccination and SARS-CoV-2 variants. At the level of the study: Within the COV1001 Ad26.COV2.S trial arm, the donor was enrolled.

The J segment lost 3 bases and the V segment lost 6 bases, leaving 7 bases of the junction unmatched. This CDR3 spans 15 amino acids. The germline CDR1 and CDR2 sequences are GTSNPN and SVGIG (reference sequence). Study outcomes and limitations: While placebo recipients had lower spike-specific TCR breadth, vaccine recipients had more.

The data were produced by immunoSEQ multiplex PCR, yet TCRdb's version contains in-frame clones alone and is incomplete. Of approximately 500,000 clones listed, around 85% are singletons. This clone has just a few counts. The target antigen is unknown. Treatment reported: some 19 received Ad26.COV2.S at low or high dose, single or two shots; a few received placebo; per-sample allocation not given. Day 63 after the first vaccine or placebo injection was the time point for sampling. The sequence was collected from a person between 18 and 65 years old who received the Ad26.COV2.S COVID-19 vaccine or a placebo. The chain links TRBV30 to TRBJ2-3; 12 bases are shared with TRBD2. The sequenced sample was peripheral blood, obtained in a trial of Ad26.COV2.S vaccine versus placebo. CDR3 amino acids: CACTRTSGNTDTQYF. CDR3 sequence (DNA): TGTGCCTGCACCAGGACTAGCGGGAATACAGATACGCAGTATTTT. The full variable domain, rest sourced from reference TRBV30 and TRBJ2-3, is SQTIHQWPATLVQPVGSPLSLECTVEGTSNPNLYWYRQAAGRGLQLLFYSVGIGQISSEVPQNLSASRPQDRQFILSSKKLLLSDSGFYLCACTRTSGNTDTQYFGPGTRLTVL.